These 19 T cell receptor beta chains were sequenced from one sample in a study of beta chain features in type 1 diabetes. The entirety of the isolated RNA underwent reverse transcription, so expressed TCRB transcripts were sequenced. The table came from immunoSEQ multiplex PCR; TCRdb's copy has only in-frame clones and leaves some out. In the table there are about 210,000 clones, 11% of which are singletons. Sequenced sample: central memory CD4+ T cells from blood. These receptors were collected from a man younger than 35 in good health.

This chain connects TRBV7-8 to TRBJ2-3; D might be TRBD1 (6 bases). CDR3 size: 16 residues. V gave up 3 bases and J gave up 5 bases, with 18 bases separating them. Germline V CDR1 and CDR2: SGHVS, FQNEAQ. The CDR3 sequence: CASSFMGAFKGDTQYF. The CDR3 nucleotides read TGTGCCAGCAGCTTCATGGGGGCCTTTAAGGGAGATACGCAGTATTTT.

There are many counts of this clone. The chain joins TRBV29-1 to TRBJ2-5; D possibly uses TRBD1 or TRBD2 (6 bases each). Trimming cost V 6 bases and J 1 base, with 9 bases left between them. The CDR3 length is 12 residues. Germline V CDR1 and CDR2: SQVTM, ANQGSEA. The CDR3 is CSVGGTQETQYF. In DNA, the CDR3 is TGCAGCGTAGGGGGGACCCAAGAGACCCAGTACTTC.

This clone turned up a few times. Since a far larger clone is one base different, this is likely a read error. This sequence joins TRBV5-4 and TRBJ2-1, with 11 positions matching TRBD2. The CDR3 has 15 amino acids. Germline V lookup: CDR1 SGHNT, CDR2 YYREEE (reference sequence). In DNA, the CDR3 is TGTGCCATCAGCTTAACTAGCGGGAGTTACAATGAGCAGTTCTTC. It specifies CAISLTSGSYNEQFF.

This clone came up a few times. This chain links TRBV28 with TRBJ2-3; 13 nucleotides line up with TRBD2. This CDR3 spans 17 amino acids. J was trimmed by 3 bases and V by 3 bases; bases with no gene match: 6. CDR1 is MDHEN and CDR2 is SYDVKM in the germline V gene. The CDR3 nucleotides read TGTGCCAGCAGTTTTTGGACTAGCGGGAGTGGGACAGATACGCAGTATTTT. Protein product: CASSFWTSGSGTDTQYF.

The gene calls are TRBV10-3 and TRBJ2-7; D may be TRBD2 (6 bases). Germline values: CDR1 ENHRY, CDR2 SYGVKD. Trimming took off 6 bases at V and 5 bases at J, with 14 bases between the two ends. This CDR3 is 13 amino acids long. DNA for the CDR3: TGTGCCATCAGCCGGGAGCCCTCTCACGAGCAGTACTTC. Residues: CAISREPSHEQYF.

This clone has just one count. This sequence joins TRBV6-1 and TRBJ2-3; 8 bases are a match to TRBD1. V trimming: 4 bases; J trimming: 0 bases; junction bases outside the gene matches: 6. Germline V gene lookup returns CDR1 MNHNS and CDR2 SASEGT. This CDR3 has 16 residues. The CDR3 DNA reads TGTGCCAGCAGTGCCTGGACAGGGTCTAGCACAGATACGCAGTATTTT. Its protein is CASSAWTGSSTDTQYF.

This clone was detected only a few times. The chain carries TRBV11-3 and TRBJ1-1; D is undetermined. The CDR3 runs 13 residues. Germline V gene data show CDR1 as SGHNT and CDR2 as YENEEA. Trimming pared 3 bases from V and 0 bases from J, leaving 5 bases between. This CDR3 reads CASSFTLNTEAFF. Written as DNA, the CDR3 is TGTGCCAGCAGCTTTACATTGAACACTGAAGCTTTCTTT.

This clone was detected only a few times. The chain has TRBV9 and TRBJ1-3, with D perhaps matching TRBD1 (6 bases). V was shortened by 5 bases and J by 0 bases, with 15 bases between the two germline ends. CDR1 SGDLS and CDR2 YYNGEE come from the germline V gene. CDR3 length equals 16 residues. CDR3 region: CASSAAGALSGNTIYF. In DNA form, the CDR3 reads TGTGCCAGCAGTGCGGCAGGGGCCCTCTCTGGAAACACCATATATTTT.

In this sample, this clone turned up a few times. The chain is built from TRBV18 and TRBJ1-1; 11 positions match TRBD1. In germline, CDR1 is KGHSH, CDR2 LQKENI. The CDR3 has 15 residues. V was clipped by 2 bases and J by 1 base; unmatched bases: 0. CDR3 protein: CASSPGQGANTEAFF. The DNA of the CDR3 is TGTGCCAGCTCACCAGGACAGGGGGCGAACACTGAAGCTTTCTTT.

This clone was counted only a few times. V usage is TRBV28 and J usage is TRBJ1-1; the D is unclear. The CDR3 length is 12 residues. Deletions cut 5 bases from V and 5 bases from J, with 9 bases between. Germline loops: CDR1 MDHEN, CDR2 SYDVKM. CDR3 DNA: TGTGCCAGCAGTCCCTTGGGGACTGAAGCTTTCTTT. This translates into CASSPLGTEAFF.

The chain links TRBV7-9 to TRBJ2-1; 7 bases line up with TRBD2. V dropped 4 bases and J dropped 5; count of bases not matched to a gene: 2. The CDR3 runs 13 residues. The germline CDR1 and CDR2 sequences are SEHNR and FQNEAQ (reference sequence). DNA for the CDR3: TGTGCCAGCAGCTCCCTAGCGGACAATGAGCAGTTCTTC. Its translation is CASSSLADNEQFF. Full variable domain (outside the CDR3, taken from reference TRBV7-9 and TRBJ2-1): DTGVSQNPRHKITKRGQNVTFRCDPISEHNRLYWYRQTLGQGPEFLTYFQNEAQLEKSRLLSDRFSAERPKGSFSTLEIQRTEQGDSAMYLCASSSLADNEQFFGPGTRLTVL.

CDR3 in DNA: TGCAGCGTTGTAAGCGGGAGTCTTAAGGAGACCCAGTACTTC. Its protein product is CSVVSGSLKETQYF. The chain uses TRBV29-1 and TRBJ2-5; 8 positions agree with TRBD2. Germline CDR1 and CDR2: SQVTM and ANQGSEA. V gave up 4 bases and J gave up 5 bases; unmatched junction bases: 9. This CDR3 contains 14 residues.

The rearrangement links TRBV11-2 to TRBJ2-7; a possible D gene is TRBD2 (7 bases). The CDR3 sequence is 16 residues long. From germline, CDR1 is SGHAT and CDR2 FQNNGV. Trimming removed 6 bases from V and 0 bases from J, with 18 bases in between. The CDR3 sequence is CASRNLGGRSSYEQYF. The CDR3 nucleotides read TGTGCCAGCAGAAACCTGGGGGGGCGAAGCTCCTACGAGCAGTACTTC. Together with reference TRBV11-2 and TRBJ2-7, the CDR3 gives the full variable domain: EAGVAQSPRYKIIEKRQSVAFWCNPISGHATLYWYQQILGQGPKLLIQFQNNGVVDDSQLPKDRFSAERLKGVDSTLKIQPAKLEDSAVYLCASRNLGGRSSYEQYFGPGTRLTVT.

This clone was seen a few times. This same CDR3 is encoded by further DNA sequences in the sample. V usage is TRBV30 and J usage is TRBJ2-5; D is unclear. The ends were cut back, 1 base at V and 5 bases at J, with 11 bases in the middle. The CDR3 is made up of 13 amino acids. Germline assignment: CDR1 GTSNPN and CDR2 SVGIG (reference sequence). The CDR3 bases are TGTGCCTGGAGTGGTGGCGGATGGGAGACCCAGTACTTC. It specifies CAWSGGGWETQYF.

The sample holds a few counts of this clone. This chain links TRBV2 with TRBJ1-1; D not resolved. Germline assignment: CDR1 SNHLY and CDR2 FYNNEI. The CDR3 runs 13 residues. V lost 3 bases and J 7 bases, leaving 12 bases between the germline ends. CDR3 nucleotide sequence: TGTGCCAGCAGTGAGTTCAGGACTGTTGAAGCTTTCTTT. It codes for CASSEFRTVEAFF.

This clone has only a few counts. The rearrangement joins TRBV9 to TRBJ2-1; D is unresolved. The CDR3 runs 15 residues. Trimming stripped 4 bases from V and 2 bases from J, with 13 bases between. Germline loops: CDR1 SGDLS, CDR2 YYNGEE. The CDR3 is CASSPAVSAYNEQFF. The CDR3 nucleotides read TGTGCCAGCAGCCCTGCGGTCAGCGCCTACAATGAGCAGTTCTTC.

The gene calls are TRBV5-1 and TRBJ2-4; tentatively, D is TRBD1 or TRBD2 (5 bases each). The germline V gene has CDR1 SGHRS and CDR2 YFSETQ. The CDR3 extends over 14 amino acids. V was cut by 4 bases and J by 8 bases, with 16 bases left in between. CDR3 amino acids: CASSEVNWGHIQYF. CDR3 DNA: TGCGCCAGCAGCGAGGTTAATTGGGGACACATTCAGTACTTC.

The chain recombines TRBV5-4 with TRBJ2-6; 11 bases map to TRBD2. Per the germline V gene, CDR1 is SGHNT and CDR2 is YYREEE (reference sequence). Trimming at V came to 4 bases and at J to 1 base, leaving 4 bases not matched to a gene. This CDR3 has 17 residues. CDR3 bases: TGTGCCAGCAGCACAGGGACTAGCGGATCTGGGGCCAACGTCCTGACTTTC. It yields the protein CASSTGTSGSGANVLTF.

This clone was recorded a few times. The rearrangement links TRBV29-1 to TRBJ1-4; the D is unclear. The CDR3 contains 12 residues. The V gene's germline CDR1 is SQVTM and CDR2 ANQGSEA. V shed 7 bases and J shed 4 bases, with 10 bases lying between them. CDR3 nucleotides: TGCAGCGGCGCGTCCAGTAATGAAAAACTGTTTTTT. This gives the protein CSGASSNEKLFF.